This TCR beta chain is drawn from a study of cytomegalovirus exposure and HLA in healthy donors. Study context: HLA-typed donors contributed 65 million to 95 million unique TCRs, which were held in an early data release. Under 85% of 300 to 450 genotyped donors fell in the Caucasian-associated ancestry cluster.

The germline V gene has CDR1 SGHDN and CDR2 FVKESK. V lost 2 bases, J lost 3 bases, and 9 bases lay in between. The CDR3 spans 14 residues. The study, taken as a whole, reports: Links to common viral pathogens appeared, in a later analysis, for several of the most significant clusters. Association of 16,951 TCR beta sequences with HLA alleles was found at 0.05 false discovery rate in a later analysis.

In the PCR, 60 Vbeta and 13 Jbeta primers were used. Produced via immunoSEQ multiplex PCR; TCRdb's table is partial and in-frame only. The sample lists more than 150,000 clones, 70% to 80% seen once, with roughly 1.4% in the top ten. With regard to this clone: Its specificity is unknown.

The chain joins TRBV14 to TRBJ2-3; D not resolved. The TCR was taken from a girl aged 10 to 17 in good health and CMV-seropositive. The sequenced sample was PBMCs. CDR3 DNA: TGTGCCAGCAGCCAACTGGGCAGTACAGATACGCAGTATTTT. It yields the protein CASSQLGSTDTQYF.